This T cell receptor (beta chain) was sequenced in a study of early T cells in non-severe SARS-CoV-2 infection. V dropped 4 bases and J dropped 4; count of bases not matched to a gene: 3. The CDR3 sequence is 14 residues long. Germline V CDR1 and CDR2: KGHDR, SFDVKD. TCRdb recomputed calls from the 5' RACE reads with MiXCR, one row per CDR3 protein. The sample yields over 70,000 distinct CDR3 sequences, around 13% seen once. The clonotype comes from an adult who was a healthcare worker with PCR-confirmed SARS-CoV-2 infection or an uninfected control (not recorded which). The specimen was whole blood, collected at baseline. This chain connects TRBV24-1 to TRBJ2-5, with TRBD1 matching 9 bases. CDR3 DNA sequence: TGTGCCACCAGTGACCGGACAGGGGTAGAGACCCAGTACTTC. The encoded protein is CATSDRTGVETQYF.